A single sample is the source of the 14 T cell receptor beta chains below, sequenced in a study of T cell responses to AZD1222 COVID-19 vaccine (dated by TCRdb to the early 2020s). The library was obtained by the immunoSEQ multiplex PCR assay. TCRdb provides this immuneACCESS table in a form limited to in-frame rearrangements. Some clones are lacking; in checked studies, under half of them reflect an unresolved V gene, and why the rest are absent is not known. This sample gives 50,000 to 55,000 clones in total; roughly 83% of them show up just once. 25% to 30% of the sample rests with the top ten. The time point label, as the study defines it: baseline before first vaccination. Sequencing used peripheral blood, obtained on day 0 of AZD1222 vaccination. All receptors derive from an adult in good health.

On this clone: An end of the junction does not agree with germline; a read error may underlie this. The J gene is TRBJ2-4, the V gene TRBV6-2 or TRBV6-3, with 7 bases that match TRBD1. The CDR3 loop spans 12 amino acids. In germline, CDR1 is MNHEY, CDR2 SVGEGT. This CDR3 is CASSYTTGQSFF. CDR3 coding DNA: TGTGCCAGCAGTTACACCACGGGACAGTCCTTCTTC.

This chain joins TRBV30 and TRBJ2-5, with D hard to call. Germline V gene lookup returns CDR1 GTSNPN and CDR2 SVGIG (reference sequence). Trimming shortened V by 2 bases and J by 6 bases, and 10 bases separated the two germline ends. The length of the CDR3 is 12 residues. The chain's CDR3 is CAWSRVAKTQYF. The CDR3 DNA sequence: TGTGCCTGGAGTCGGGTCGCCAAGACCCAGTACTTC.

The CDR3 DNA reads TGCGCCAGCAGCCAGTCGACAGGGCCCCAGGGCATTCAGTACTTC. Its translation: CASSQSTGPQGIQYF. The rearrangement joins TRBV4-3 to TRBJ2-4; 7 nucleotides match TRBD1. The trim removed 3 bases at V and 9 bases at J, leaving 11 bases unmatched. The CDR3 runs 15 residues. The germline gives CDR1 LGHNA, CDR2 YSLEER.

This clone was seen only a few times. The rearrangement links TRBV19 to TRBJ1-5; possibly TRBD1 for D (6 bases). V lost 3 bases and J lost 4, with 16 bases in between. Germline lookup yields CDR1 LNHDA and CDR2 SQIVND (reference sequence). The CDR3 runs 16 residues. CDR3 sequence: CASSMSWPGANQPQHF. In DNA, the CDR3 is TGTGCCAGTAGTATGAGCTGGCCAGGGGCTAATCAGCCCCAGCATTTT. Complete variable domain (other parts from reference TRBV19 and TRBJ1-5): DGGITQSPKYLFRKEGQNVTLSCEQNLNHDAMYWYRQDPGQGLRLIYYSQIVNDFQKGDIAEGYSVSREKKESFPLTVTSAQKNPTAFYLCASSMSWPGANQPQHFGDGTRLSIL.

This chain connects TRBV6-2 or TRBV6-3 to TRBJ1-1; D ambiguous. V was pared by 4 bases and J by 12 bases, with 27 bases between. Germline lookup yields CDR1 MNHEY and CDR2 SVGEGT. This CDR3 region has 16 residues. CDR3 sequence (DNA): TGTGCCAGCAGTTCGTTTAGCCACCCGAGGGAAATCTTTTCTTTCTTT. Translating it yields CASSSFSHPREIFSFF.

This clone has more than one count but fewer than ten. This chain uses TRBV7-2 with TRBJ2-7; 14 bases are a match to TRBD2. The CDR3 runs 13 residues. V dropped 6 bases and J dropped 7; count of bases not matched to a gene: 2. Per germline, CDR1 SGHTA and CDR2 FQGNSA. The CDR3 sequence: CASSWTSGGEQYF. The CDR3 DNA is TGTGCCAGCAGTTGGACTAGCGGGGGGGAGCAGTACTTC.

The chain employs TRBV15 and TRBJ2-7, with TRBD2 matching over 8 bases. The CDR3 runs 14 residues. V shed 8 bases, J shed 7 bases, and the junction held 13 bases outside the gene matches. The germline V gene encodes CDR1 LNHNV and CDR2 YYDKDF (reference sequence). The CDR3 DNA is TGTGCCACCCGCCCCGGCAGCGGGAGAGGTGAGCAGTACTTC. This encodes CATRPGSGRGEQYF.

The rearrangement uses TRBV6-5 and TRBJ2-5; the match to TRBD2 covers 14 bases. V lost 5 bases and J lost 5; bases outside the gene matches: 4. This CDR3 spans 15 amino acids. Germline CDR1 is MNHEY and CDR2 is SVGAGI. The CDR3 sequence is CASSRGLAGVETQYF. In DNA form, the CDR3 reads TGTGCCAGCAGTCGGGGACTAGCGGGAGTGGAGACCCAGTACTTC.

The rearrangement uses TRBV4-2 and TRBJ1-5; perhaps TRBD1 as D (5 bases). CDR1 is LGHNA and CDR2 is YNFKEQ in the germline V gene. The CDR3 runs 13 residues. Trimming took 0 bases from V and 8 from J, leaving 8 bases between them. The CDR3 reads CASSQELGEPQHF. CDR3 bases: TGTGCCAGCAGCCAAGAGTTAGGGGAGCCCCAGCATTTT.

The rearrangement joins TRBV19 to TRBJ1-5; TRBD1 is a possible D gene (6 bases). The CDR3 is 16 amino acids. Trimming removed 3 bases from V and 2 bases from J, with 14 bases in between. The germline CDR1 and CDR2 sequences are LNHDA and SQIVND (reference sequence). CDR3 residues: CASSIDGRGGNQPQHF. The CDR3 DNA reads TGTGCCAGTAGTATTGACGGGAGGGGGGGCAATCAGCCCCAGCATTTT.

The chain has TRBV7-8 and TRBJ1-2; D gene ambiguous. The germline V gene has CDR1 SGHVS and CDR2 FQNEAQ. V gave up 4 bases and J gave up 4 bases, with 16 bases separating them. This CDR3 spans 15 amino acids. CDR3 sequence (DNA): TGTGCCAGCAGCTCCCGAAGCCCCGGACCCTATGGCTACACCTTC. This sequence encodes CASSSRSPGPYGYTF.

V usage is TRBV11-2 and J usage is TRBJ2-5; TRBD2 agrees at 11 bases. The CDR3 sequence is 15 residues long. The V and J ends lost 2 bases and 3 bases, in that order; junction bases with no gene match: 2. CDR1 is SGHAT, CDR2 FQNNGV, per germline. The CDR3 protein is CASSLLLAGEETQYF. The CDR3 DNA reads TGTGCCAGCAGCTTACTACTAGCGGGGGAAGAGACCCAGTACTTC.

The V call is TRBV10-3, the J call TRBJ1-1; D is unclear. Trimming shortened V by 10 bases and J by 5 bases, and 11 bases separated the two germline ends. The CDR3 totals 11 residues. Germline V lookup: CDR1 ENHRY, CDR2 SYGVKD. This CDR3 is CASEGGTEAFF. In DNA, the CDR3 is TGTGCCAGCGAGGGAGGGACTGAAGCTTTCTTT.

This clone was seen a single time. This chain connects TRBV3-1 (or the pseudogene TRBV3-2) to TRBJ2-4; D might be TRBD1 (5 bases). The length of the CDR3 is 13 residues. The ends were cut back, 0 bases at V and 7 bases at J, with 7 bases in the middle. The germline CDR1 and CDR2 sequences are LGHDT and YNNKEL (reference sequence). CDR3 region: CASSQDYRNIQYF. The CDR3 DNA reads TGTGCCAGCAGCCAAGACTACAGGAACATTCAGTACTTC.